This T cell receptor (beta chain) originates from a study of T cell repertoires in cytomegalovirus infection (dated 2019 in TCRdb). About the study as a whole: Donor HLA type was relevant to the analysis, because carriage of CMV infection together with the matching HLA type was indicated by public TCR beta signatures.

Trimming leaves V shorter by 5 bases and J shorter by 0 bases, with the junction holding 11 bases beyond the gene matches. In the germline V gene, CDR1 corresponds to SGHVS and CDR2 to FNYEAQ. From cysteine to phenylalanine, the CDR3 is 18 amino acids long. The kept DNA is CDR3 alone, 54 bases in frame from the first base. Paper-wide results and their limitations: Carriers of CMV infection plus the relevant HLA type were discriminated by the cumulative frequency of public TCR beta family members in the study cohort and in an independent roughly 340-donor cohort. In the ex vivo response, HLA-C-restricted CMV-specific TCR beta clonotypes were dominant, and in two of eight donors the single most frequent clonotype came from this HLA-C-restricted group.

This clonotype has only a few counts. The clone's antigen remains unknown. Base qualities are not at hand, and no much larger clone is one base apart. TCRdb records Illumina HiSeq 1500 as the sequencer. Using fastp at Q25 and MiXCR, TCRdb reprocessed the public reads and kept productive beta chains. CDR3 protein sequences are deduplicated, and each keeps its most common genes and DNA. This sample is represented by 600,000 to 800,000 distinct CDR3 sequences; 20% to 30% of them were singletons. The ten most abundant clones make up approximately 8.2% of the sample. Sequenced sample: CD8+ T cells from PBMCs. Recombination joined TRBV7-6 with TRBJ2-5, with 11 junctional bases fitting TRBD2. The sequence came from a human donor in good health (CMV status not recorded). Some clones in this sample may be carry-over from other donors' samples. The sequenced DNA is TGTGCCAGCAGCCCCACTCCTAGCGGGGGGCCCCACCAAGAGACCCAGTACTTC. This gives the protein CASSPTPSGGPHQETQYF.